This passage covers 20 T cell receptor beta chains from one sample sequenced in a study of human thymus T cells. Obtained as resections during corrective heart surgery, the thymus tissue was then studied. TCRdb's copy holds only in-frame clones and misses some; the assay was immunoSEQ multiplex PCR. The sample carries roughly 120,000 clones, about 93% recorded once. Material for sequencing was thymus tissue. These receptors came from a boy in the first two years of life with a congenital heart defect but otherwise immunologically healthy.

The CDR3 loop reads CASSQTRQGAYEQYF. The DNA of the CDR3 is TGTGCCAGCAGCCAAACGCGTCAGGGGGCCTACGAGCAGTACTTC. This chain connects TRBV14 to TRBJ2-7, with TRBD1 identical over 7 bases. Germline V gene sequence: CDR1 SGHDN, CDR2 FVKESK. CDR3 length equals 15 residues. V lost 2 bases to trimming and J lost 2 bases; unmatched junction nucleotides: 6.

This clone was detected only once. J is TRBJ2-1 and V is TRBV19; D uncertain. Germline assignment: CDR1 LNHDA and CDR2 SQIVND (reference sequence). The ends were cut back, 0 bases at V and 5 bases at J, with 8 bases in the middle. The CDR3 runs to 14 residues. CDR3 nucleotides: TGTGCCAGTAGTATAGATGAAGAAGACAATGAGCAGTTCTTC. Translating it yields CASSIDEEDNEQFF.

CDR3 loop: CASPKTPGQEGGEQFF. In DNA, the CDR3 is TGTGCCAGCCCCAAAACTCCGGGACAGGAGGGGGGTGAGCAGTTCTTC. V usage is TRBV2 and J usage is TRBJ2-1; 8 bases fit TRBD1. The length of the CDR3 is 16 residues. Trimming cost V 8 bases and J 9 bases; bases outside gene matches: 18. Germline V CDR1 and CDR2: SNHLY, FYNNEI. The whole variable domain, filled in from reference TRBV2 and TRBJ2-1, reads EPEVTQTPSHQVTQMGQEVILRCVPISNHLYFYWYRQILGQKVEFLVSFYNNEISEKSEIFDDQFSVERPDGSNFTLKIRSTKLEDSAMYFCASPKTPGQEGGEQFFGPGTRLTVL.

The gene calls are TRBV30 and TRBJ1-6; D unclear. CDR1 is GTSNPN and CDR2 is SVGIG in the germline V gene (reference sequence). The CDR3 consists of 12 residues. Trimming took off 4 bases at V and 7 bases at J, with 8 bases between the two ends. CDR3 DNA sequence: TGTGCCTGGAATACCCCAAATTCACCCCTCCACTTT. Residues: CAWNTPNSPLHF.

The V and J genes are TRBV27 and TRBJ1-1, with 10 positions matching TRBD1. There are 15 residues in the CDR3. The V segment lost 4 bases and the J segment 11 bases; nucleotides outside the gene matches: 13. Per the germline V gene, CDR1 is MNHEY and CDR2 is SMNVEV (reference sequence). CDR3 bases: TGTGCCAGCAGTTCCCCTTTCCAGGACAGGGGGAGGGCTTTCTTT. Its protein product is CASSSPFQDRGRAFF.

The chain combines TRBV27 with TRBJ1-6, with 7 bases lining up with TRBD1. Germline values: CDR1 MNHEY, CDR2 SMNVEV (reference sequence). The length of the CDR3 is 12 residues. The V segment lost 11 bases and the J segment 7 bases; nucleotides outside the gene matches: 5. The CDR3 DNA is TGTGCCTCAAGACAGGGAAATTCACCCCTCCACTTT. Encoded protein: CASRQGNSPLHF.

The rearrangement joins TRBV7-2 to TRBJ2-7; D possibly corresponds to TRBD2 (6 bases). The CDR3 covers 14 residues. Germline assignment: CDR1 SGHTA and CDR2 FQGNSA. The ends were cut back, 4 bases at V and 3 bases at J, with 13 bases in the middle. Written as DNA, the CDR3 is TGTGCCAGCAGCTGGCGCGGGGCTGGCTACGAGCAGTACTTC. This gives the protein CASSWRGAGYEQYF. Using reference TRBV7-2 and TRBJ2-7 for the parts outside the CDR3, the full variable domain is GAGVSQSPSNKVTEKGKDVELRCDPISGHTALYWYRQSLGQGLEFLIYFQGNSAPDKSGLPSDRFSAERTGGSVSTLTIQRTQQEDSAVYLCASSWRGAGYEQYFGPGTRLTVT.

The CDR3 protein is CASSFGGLVEQYF. DNA of the CDR3: TGTGCCAGCAGCTTTGGGGGGCTCGTCGAGCAGTACTTC. The V and J genes are TRBV7-8 and TRBJ2-7, with D tentatively TRBD1 or TRBD2 (6 bases each). V dropped 3 bases and J dropped 6 bases, with 12 bases sitting between them. CDR3 length equals 13 residues. CDR1 SGHVS and CDR2 FQNEAQ come from the germline V gene. Together with reference TRBV7-8 and TRBJ2-7, the CDR3 gives the full variable domain: GAGVSQSPRYKVAKRGQDVALRCDPISGHVSLFWYQQALGQGPEFLTYFQNEAQLDKSGLPSDRFFAERPEGSVSTLKIQRTQQEDSAVYLCASSFGGLVEQYFGPGTRLTVT.

This clone was observed a single time. The chain has TRBV5-1 and TRBJ2-3, with a weak D call TRBD1 (6 bases). Trimming left V 3 bases short and J 4 bases short, with 15 bases between. This CDR3 is built from 15 residues. Germline V CDR1 and CDR2: SGHRS, YFSETQ. CDR3 in DNA: TGCGCCAGCAGCTCACAGGGCCGTATGGCAGATACGCAGTATTTT. Translation: CASSSQGRMADTQYF.

V gene TRBV20-1 combines with J gene TRBJ2-1, with D possibly matching TRBD2 (5 bases). Germline V CDR1 and CDR2: DFQATT, SNEGSKA (reference sequence). The CDR3 totals 11 residues. The V gene lost 3 bases and the J gene lost 9 bases, with 9 bases spanning the gap. The CDR3 here is CSARGVSEQFF. The CDR3 nucleotides are TGCAGTGCTAGGGGAGTAAGTGAGCAGTTCTTC.

The chain has TRBV5-1 and TRBJ1-6; D remains ambiguous. V was trimmed by 0 bases and J by 7 bases, leaving 14 bases between them. Germline lookup yields CDR1 SGHRS and CDR2 YFSETQ. The CDR3 has 16 amino acids. DNA for the CDR3: TGCGCCAGCAGCTTGGGATCAGGTGTCTACAATTCACCCCTCCACTTT. Translation: CASSLGSGVYNSPLHF. The full variable domain, rest sourced from reference TRBV5-1 and TRBJ1-6, is KAGVTQTPRYLIKTRGQQVTLSCSPISGHRSVSWYQQTPGQGLQFLFEYFSETQRNKGNFPGRFSGRQFSNSRSEMNVSTLELGDSALYLCASSLGSGVYNSPLHFGNGTRLTVT.

The rearrangement links TRBV4-1 to TRBJ2-6, with D possibly TRBD2 on 5 matching bases. In germline, CDR1 is MGHRA, CDR2 YSYEKL. This CDR3 is 17 amino acids long. Deletions cut 1 base from V and 0 bases from J, with 10 bases between. In DNA, the CDR3 is TGCGCCAGCAGCCAAGTGCGGGCCAACTCTGGGGCCAACGTCCTGACTTTC. Translation: CASSQVRANSGANVLTF.

The rearrangement uses TRBV4-3 and TRBJ2-5; D is unclear. The CDR3 is 14 residues long. V was shortened by 1 base and J by 1 base, with 7 bases between the two germline ends. CDR1 and CDR2 from the germline V gene are LGHNA and YSLEER. This CDR3 reads CASSQGWGQETQYF. In nucleotides, the CDR3 is TGCGCCAGCAGCCAAGGGTGGGGCCAAGAGACCCAGTACTTC.

V and J are TRBV13 and TRBJ1-1, with unresolved D. The CDR3 is made up of 12 amino acids. The germline V and J ends were trimmed by 0 bases and 5 bases, with 4 bases remaining between them. Germline V gives CDR1 PRHDT, CDR2 FYEKMQ (reference sequence). CDR3 bases: TGTGCCAGCAGCTTAGGGAGGACTGAAGCTTTCTTT. Protein product: CASSLGRTEAFF. Full variable domain (missing parts from reference TRBV13 and TRBJ1-1): AAGVIQSPRHLIKEKRETATLKCYPIPRHDTVYWYQQGPGQDPQFLISFYEKMQSDKGSIPDRFSAQQFSDYHSELNMSSLELGDSALYFCASSLGRTEAFFGQGTRLTVV.

The chain joins TRBV4-3 to TRBJ2-5; 9 positions match TRBD1. The germline V gene has CDR1 LGHNA and CDR2 YSLEER. This CDR3 is built from 20 residues. V gave up 1 base and J gave up 1 base; unmatched junction bases: 16. CDR3 sequence reads: CASSQGCLSRDRVVQETQYF. In DNA, the CDR3 is TGCGCCAGCAGCCAAGGATGCCTTTCCCGGGACAGGGTCGTCCAAGAGACCCAGTACTTC.

The rearrangement uses TRBV4-1 and TRBJ2-2; TRBD1 matches 7 bases. Unmatched junction bases numbered 10, after V lost 4 bases and J lost 2 bases. CDR1 is MGHRA, CDR2 YSYEKL, per germline. CDR3 length: 17 residues. CDR3 coding DNA: TGCGCCAGCAGCCGGTTCATGACAGGGCAAAACACCGGGGAGCTGTTTTTT. Amino acids: CASSRFMTGQNTGELFF.

The chain employs TRBV23-1 and TRBJ2-5; possibly TRBD1 for D (6 bases). TRBV23-1 is recorded as an ORF, its role being uncertain. The CDR3 loop spans 14 amino acids. The V and J ends lost 2 bases and 5 bases respectively, with 12 bases between them. CDR3 region: CASSQGGRGETQYF. The CDR3, as DNA: TGCGCCAGCAGTCAAGGAGGCAGGGGCGAGACCCAGTACTTC.

The chain combines TRBV5-6 with TRBJ2-2; 8 bases match TRBD1. Germline V CDR1 and CDR2: SGHDT, YYEEEE. The CDR3 contains 15 residues. V dropped 4 bases and J dropped 2; count of bases not matched to a gene: 4. The CDR3 sequence is CASSKTGVNTGELFF. The CDR3 coding sequence is TGTGCCAGCAGCAAGACAGGGGTCAACACCGGGGAGCTGTTTTTT.

The chain joins TRBV7-9 to TRBJ2-3; 14 bases map to TRBD2. From germline, CDR1 is SEHNR and CDR2 FQNEAQ (reference sequence). With V trimmed by 5 bases and J by 8 bases, 6 bases remained unmatched. The CDR3 totals 15 residues. The CDR3 DNA reads as TGTGCCAGCAGCCCGGGGACTAGCGGGGGCGGTACGCAGTATTTT. Its protein product is CASSPGTSGGGTQYF.

V gene TRBV5-5 combines with J gene TRBJ1-1; 8 bases align to TRBD1. This CDR3 has 15 amino acids. Germline V gene lookup returns CDR1 SGHKS and CDR2 YYEKEE (reference sequence). The J segment lost 0 bases and the V segment lost 2 bases, leaving 3 bases of the junction unmatched. Here the CDR3 reads CASSLDRGMNTEAFF. The CDR3 coding sequence is TGTGCCAGCAGCTTAGACAGGGGCATGAACACTGAAGCTTTCTTT.